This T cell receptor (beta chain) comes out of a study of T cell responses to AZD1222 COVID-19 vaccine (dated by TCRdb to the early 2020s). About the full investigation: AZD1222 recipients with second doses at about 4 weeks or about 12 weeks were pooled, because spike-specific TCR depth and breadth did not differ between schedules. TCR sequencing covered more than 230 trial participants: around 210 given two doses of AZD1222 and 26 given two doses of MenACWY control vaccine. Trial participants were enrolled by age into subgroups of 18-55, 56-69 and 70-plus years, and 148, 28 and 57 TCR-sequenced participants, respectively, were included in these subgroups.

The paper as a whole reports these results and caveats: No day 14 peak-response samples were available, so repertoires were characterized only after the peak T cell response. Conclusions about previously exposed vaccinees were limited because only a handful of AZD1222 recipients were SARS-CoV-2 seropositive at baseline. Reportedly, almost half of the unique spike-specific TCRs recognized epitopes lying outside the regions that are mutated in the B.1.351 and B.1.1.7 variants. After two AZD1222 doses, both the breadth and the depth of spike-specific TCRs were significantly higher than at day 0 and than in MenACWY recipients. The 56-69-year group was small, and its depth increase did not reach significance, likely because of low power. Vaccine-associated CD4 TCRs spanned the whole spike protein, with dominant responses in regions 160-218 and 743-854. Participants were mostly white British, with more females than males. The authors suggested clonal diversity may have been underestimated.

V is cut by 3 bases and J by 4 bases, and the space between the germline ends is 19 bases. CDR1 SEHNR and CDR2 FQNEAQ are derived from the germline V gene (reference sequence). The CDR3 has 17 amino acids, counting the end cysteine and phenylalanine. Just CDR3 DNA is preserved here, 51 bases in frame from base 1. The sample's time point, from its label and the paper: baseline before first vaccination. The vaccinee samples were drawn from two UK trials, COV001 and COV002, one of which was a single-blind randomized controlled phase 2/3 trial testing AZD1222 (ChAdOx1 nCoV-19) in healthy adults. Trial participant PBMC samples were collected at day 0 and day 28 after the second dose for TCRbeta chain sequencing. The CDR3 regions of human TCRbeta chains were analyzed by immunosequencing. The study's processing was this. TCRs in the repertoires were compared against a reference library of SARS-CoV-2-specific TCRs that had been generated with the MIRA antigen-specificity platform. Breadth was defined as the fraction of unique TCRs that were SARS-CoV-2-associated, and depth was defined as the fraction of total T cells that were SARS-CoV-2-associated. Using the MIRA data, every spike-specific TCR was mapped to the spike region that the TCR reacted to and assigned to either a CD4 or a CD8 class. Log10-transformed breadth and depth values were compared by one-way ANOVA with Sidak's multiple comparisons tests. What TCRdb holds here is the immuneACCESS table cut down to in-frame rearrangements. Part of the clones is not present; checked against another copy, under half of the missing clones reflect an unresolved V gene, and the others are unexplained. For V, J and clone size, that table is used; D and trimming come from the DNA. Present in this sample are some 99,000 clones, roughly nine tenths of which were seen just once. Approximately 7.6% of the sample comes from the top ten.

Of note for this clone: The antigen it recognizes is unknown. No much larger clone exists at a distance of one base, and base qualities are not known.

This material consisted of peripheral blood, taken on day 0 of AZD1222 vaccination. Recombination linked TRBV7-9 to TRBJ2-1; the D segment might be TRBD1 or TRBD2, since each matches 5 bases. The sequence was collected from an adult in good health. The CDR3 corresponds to CASSFDGTPRRYNEQFF. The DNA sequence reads TGTGCCAGCAGCTTCGACGGGACCCCGCGTCGTTACAATGAGCAGTTCTTC. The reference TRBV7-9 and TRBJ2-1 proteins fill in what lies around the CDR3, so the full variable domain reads DTGVSQNPRHKITKRGQNVTFRCDPISEHNRLYWYRQTLGQGPEFLTYFQNEAQLEKSRLLSDRFSAERPKGSFSTLEIQRTEQGDSAMYLCASSFDGTPRRYNEQFFGPGTRLTVL.